Below, 20 T cell receptor beta chains from the same sample are listed, as sequenced in a study of early T cells in non-severe SARS-CoV-2 infection (dated by TCRdb to the early 2020s). Library method: 5' RACE. This sample was sequenced with a NextSeq 500. The public reads were reanalyzed by TCRdb: fastp trimming at Q25, MiXCR alignment, in-frame beta chains only. Each entry merges the rows of one CDR3 protein and shows their most common DNA and genes. Recorded for this sample are about 66,000 distinct CDR3 sequences; 9.1% of them occurred a single time. Clones ranked in the top ten supply approximately 3% of the sample. Source material: whole blood. The receptors originated from an adult who was a healthcare worker with PCR-confirmed SARS-CoV-2 infection or an uninfected control (not recorded which).

The gene calls are TRBV11-2 and TRBJ2-3; D ambiguous. This CDR3 spans 16 amino acids. The germline V and J ends were trimmed by 5 bases and 2 bases, with 17 bases remaining between them. Germline V gives CDR1 SGHAT, CDR2 FQNNGV. The CDR3 loop is CASSTAPLNPTDTQYF. The DNA of the CDR3 is TGTGCCAGCAGCACCGCCCCGCTCAACCCCACAGATACGCAGTATTTT.

Only a few counts were recorded for this clonotype. V and J are TRBV27 and TRBJ2-3, with 8 bases lining up with TRBD2. Germline CDR1 reads MNHEY; CDR2 reads SMNVEV (reference sequence). The length of the CDR3 is 17 residues. V trimming: 2 bases; J trimming: 4 bases; junction bases outside the gene matches: 11. The CDR3 is CASSLRPSGSGPDTQYF. Here the CDR3 DNA reads TGTGCCAGCAGTTTACGTCCGAGCGGGAGTGGCCCAGATACGCAGTATTTT.

The gene calls are TRBV27 and TRBJ1-1; D gene uncertain. V lost 0 bases and J lost 0, with 8 bases in between. In germline, CDR1 is MNHEY, CDR2 SMNVEV (reference sequence). CDR3 length equals 15 residues. The CDR3, as DNA: TGTGCCAGCAGTTTATCTCAGACCATGAACACTGAAGCTTTCTTT. It encodes CASSLSQTMNTEAFF.

This clonotype was detected ten times or more. V usage is TRBV28 and J usage is TRBJ2-5; 9 positions match TRBD1. V was clipped by 6 bases and J by 5 bases; unmatched bases: 13. This CDR3 is 16 amino acids long. Germline-derived CDR1 and CDR2 are MDHEN and SYDVKM. The CDR3 loop reads CASRTPAGTGRETQYF. The CDR3 coding sequence is TGTGCCAGCAGGACCCCTGCCGGGACAGGGCGCGAGACCCAGTACTTC.

CDR3 in amino acids: CSASGTSGRLSTGTDTQYF. The DNA for the CDR3 is TGCAGTGCTTCCGGGACTAGCGGGAGATTAAGCACTGGCACAGATACGCAGTATTTT. This chain links TRBV20-1 with TRBJ2-3, with 14 bases matching TRBD2. CDR1 DFQATT and CDR2 SNEGSKA come from the germline V gene (reference sequence). The CDR3 runs 19 residues. J gave up 1 base and V 5 bases, and 14 bases lay outside the gene matches.

This clonotype was observed a handful of times. This rearrangement joins TRBV5-1 to TRBJ2-2; 9 bases line up with TRBD1. This CDR3 region has 14 residues. V lost 5 bases, J lost 7 bases, and 6 bases stayed unmatched. Per germline, CDR1 SGHRS and CDR2 YFSETQ. CDR3 bases: TGCGCCAGCAGTCCACAGGGGGCAAACGGGGAGCTGTTTTTT. It specifies CASSPQGANGELFF.

The gene calls are TRBV6-5 and TRBJ2-7; TRBD2 matches 7 bases. V dropped 5 bases and J dropped 8; count of bases not matched to a gene: 6. Germline V gene data show CDR1 as MNHEY and CDR2 as SVGAGI. This CDR3 is built from 12 residues. The CDR3 spells CASSQWGGKQYF. CDR3 DNA sequence: TGTGCCAGCAGTCAATGGGGGGGTAAGCAGTACTTC.

The chain couples TRBV7-3 to TRBJ2-6, with D uncertain. V was shortened by 4 bases and J by 0 bases, with 4 bases between the two germline ends. There are 14 residues in the CDR3. Germline loops: CDR1 SGHTA, CDR2 FQGTGA. CDR3 in DNA: TGTGCCAGCAGCTCTTACTCTGGGGCCAACGTCCTGACTTTC. Translated: CASSSYSGANVLTF.

This clonotype appeared many times. V usage is TRBV19 and J usage is TRBJ2-6; D is ambiguous. CDR3 length equals 16 residues. Trimming removed 5 bases at V and 0 bases at J, with 11 bases between. Germline V CDR1 and CDR2: LNHDA, SQIVND (reference sequence). CDR3 DNA sequence: TGTGCCAGTAGTGCCAGTACAGTCTCTGGGGCCAACGTCCTGACTTTC. It is translated as CASSASTVSGANVLTF.

This clonotype was counted at least ten times. The rearrangement joins TRBV9 to TRBJ2-3, with 9 nucleotides matching TRBD1. The CDR3 has 16 residues. Germline CDR1 is SGDLS and CDR2 is YYNGEE. Germline trimming cut 3 bases from V and 5 bases from J; bases unmatched to any gene: 10. As DNA, the CDR3 is TGTGCCAGCAGCGCAGTCGGGACAGGGATCGTAGATACGCAGTATTTT. Its translation: CASSAVGTGIVDTQYF.

This clonotype was seen ten or more times. The CDR3 sequence is CASSEPGLKETQYF. The CDR3 coding sequence is TGTGCCAGCAGCGAACCGGGACTCAAAGAGACCCAGTACTTC. The chain links TRBV28 to TRBJ2-5; D is possibly TRBD2 (6 bases). In germline, CDR1 is MDHEN, CDR2 SYDVKM. V was shortened by 6 bases and J by 3 bases, with 14 bases between the two germline ends. The CDR3 has 14 residues.

The chain employs TRBV3-1 and TRBJ1-3; D remains unclear. CDR3 length equals 14 residues. Trimming stripped 1 base from V and 8 bases from J, with 12 bases between. In germline, CDR1 is LGHDT, CDR2 YNNKEL (reference sequence). CDR3 nucleotide sequence: TGTGCCAGCAGCCAAGTGTGGGGAGTTGACACCATATATTTT. Translated: CASSQVWGVDTIYF.

V and J are TRBV29-1 and TRBJ2-7; TRBD2 matches 10 bases. Unmatched junction bases numbered 12, after V lost 6 bases and J lost 7 bases. The CDR3 is made up of 14 amino acids. CDR1 is SQVTM and CDR2 is ANQGSEA in the germline V gene. CDR3 loop: CSVPRTSGGREQYF. The CDR3 region has the DNA TGCAGCGTACCTAGGACTAGCGGAGGGCGAGAGCAGTACTTC.

The genes are TRBV7-9 and TRBJ2-3; TRBD2 agrees at 7 bases. Trimming removed 1 base from V and 6 bases from J; junction bases left unmatched: 4. The CDR3 runs to 14 residues. The germline V gene has CDR1 SEHNR and CDR2 FQNEAQ (reference sequence). The CDR3 sequence: CASSLDGGSDTQYF. CDR3 DNA: TGTGCCAGCAGCTTAGACGGCGGGAGTGATACGCAGTATTTT.

The sample holds a few counts of this clonotype. The chain recombines TRBV7-9 with TRBJ1-5; D is perhaps TRBD1 (5 bases). CDR3 length: 13 amino acids. Per germline, CDR1 SEHNR and CDR2 FQNEAQ (reference sequence). Trimming took off 6 bases at V and 5 bases at J, with 11 bases between the two ends. The DNA for the CDR3 is TGTGCCAGCAGTCAAGACAGATATCAGCCCCAGCATTTT. This gives the protein CASSQDRYQPQHF.

This clonotype was detected only a few times. This chain joins TRBV10-3 and TRBJ2-7; 8 bases are shared with TRBD2. The junction had 7 bases not matched to a gene; V was cut back by 3 bases and J by 0 bases. CDR1 is ENHRY, CDR2 SYGVKD, per germline. This CDR3 contains 16 residues. The CDR3 loop reads CAISDLSGTSSYEQYF. CDR3 DNA sequence: TGTGCCATCAGTGACCTTAGCGGGACCAGCTCCTACGAGCAGTACTTC.

The chain is built from TRBV2 and TRBJ2-1; 9 positions match TRBD2. The CDR3 has 12 amino acids. In germline, CDR1 is SNHLY, CDR2 FYNNEI. V trimming: 9 bases; J trimming: 10 bases; junction bases outside the gene matches: 7. Written as DNA, the CDR3 is TGTGCCAGTGGGGGACTAGCTGGAGAGCAGTTCTTC. Its translation: CASGGLAGEQFF.

The chain couples TRBV27 to TRBJ2-1, with TRBD2 matching over 8 bases. Looked up from germline, CDR1 is MNHEY and CDR2 is SMNVEV (reference sequence). Trimming took 3 bases from V and 8 from J; bases not matched to a gene: 9. The CDR3 length is 15 residues. This chain's CDR3 is CASSFITGGPDEQFF. Here the CDR3 DNA reads TGTGCCAGCAGTTTTATAACGGGAGGGCCCGATGAGCAGTTCTTC.

V and J are TRBV5-1 and TRBJ2-1, with D uncertain. Trimming shortened V by 0 bases and J by 7 bases, and 8 bases separated the two germline ends. Germline CDR1 reads SGHRS; CDR2 reads YFSETQ. There are 13 residues in the CDR3. CDR3 nucleotide sequence: TGCGCCAGCAGCTTGGCCCAGAAAAATGAGCAGTTCTTC. Residues: CASSLAQKNEQFF.

This clonotype was seen more than once but under ten times. This rearrangement joins TRBV3-1 to TRBJ1-2, with D maybe TRBD1 (6 bases). The CDR3 contains 14 residues. V was trimmed by 8 bases and J by 0 bases, leaving 13 bases between them. Germline V gene lookup returns CDR1 LGHDT and CDR2 YNNKEL (reference sequence). The chain's CDR3 is CASGGDKANYGYTF. The CDR3 DNA reads TGTGCCAGCGGGGGGGACAAAGCTAACTATGGCTACACCTTC.